Many counts were recorded for the clone carrying this TCR beta chain. Its antigen is currently unknown. The V gene lost 2 bases and the J gene lost 0 bases, with 7 bases spanning the gap. This CDR3 is built from 14 residues. Germline loops: CDR1 MNHEY, CDR2 SVGEGT. This entry belongs to a study of Graves' ophthalmopathy and Graves' hyperthyroidism. Study-wide results and limits: Most expanded clonotypes from thyroid (those above 0.001 frequency) were also found in blood.

The sequenced template was RNA, covering the TCR beta CDR3 region. Following a first-round RT-PCR that used HTBI primers, a second-round multiplex PCR was carried out. In TCRdb, the multiplex PCR reads were re-called with MiXCR into one record per CDR3 protein. This table has 500,000 to 600,000 distinct CDR3 sequences, less than 40% appearing once. The sequence derives from an adult man with Graves' hyperthyroidism. Sequenced sample: peripheral blood or thyroid tissue (not recorded which). The J gene is TRBJ1-1, the V gene TRBV6-2 or TRBV6-3; D is unclear. In nucleotides, the CDR3 is TGTGCCAGCAGTTACCACGGGGTGAACACTGAAGCTTTCTTT. Its translation: CASSYHGVNTEAFF.